This T cell receptor (beta chain) was found in a study of cytomegalovirus exposure and HLA in healthy donors. Study findings and constraints: Prior analysis indicated that the majority of TCR beta V segments exhibited productivity approximately 87% or approximately 30% of the time.

This clone was seen more than once but under ten times. The antigen is not known. Germline values: CDR1 MDHEN, CDR2 SYDVKM. V trimming: 8 bases; J trimming: 3 bases; junction bases outside the gene matches: 11. CDR3 length equals 16 residues. PCR primers comprised 60 Vbeta and 13 Jbeta primers. The repertoire was sequenced with immunoSEQ multiplex PCR; TCRdb's copy has only in-frame clones and lacks some. Among more than 95,000 clones, around 64% were seen once, and the ten largest hold 3.2%. The chain employs TRBV28 and TRBJ2-1; 9 bases are a match to TRBD2. The clonotype comes from a man aged 55 to 70 in good health and CMV-seronegative. Specimen: PBMCs. The CDR3 sequence is CASRVGLAGNYNEQFF. The CDR3 DNA sequence: TGTGCCAGCCGGGTCGGGCTAGCGGGAAACTACAATGAGCAGTTCTTC.